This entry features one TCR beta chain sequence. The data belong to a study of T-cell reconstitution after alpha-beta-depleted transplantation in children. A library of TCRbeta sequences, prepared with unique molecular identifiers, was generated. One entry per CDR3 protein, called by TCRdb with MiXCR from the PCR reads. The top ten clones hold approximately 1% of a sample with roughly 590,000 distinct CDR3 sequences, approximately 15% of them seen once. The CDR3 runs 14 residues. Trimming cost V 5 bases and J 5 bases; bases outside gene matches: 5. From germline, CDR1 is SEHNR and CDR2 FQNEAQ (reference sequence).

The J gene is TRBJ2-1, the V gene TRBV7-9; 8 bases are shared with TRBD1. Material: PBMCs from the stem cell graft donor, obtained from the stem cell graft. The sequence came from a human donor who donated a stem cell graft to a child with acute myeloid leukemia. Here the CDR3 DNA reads TGTGCCAGCAGCAATCAGGGGGCGCACAATGAGCAGTTCTTC. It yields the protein CASSNQGAHNEQFF.